The rows below give T cell receptor beta chains drawn from one sample of a study of blood T cell repertoires in COVID-19. The assay was immunoSEQ multiplex PCR, and TCRdb's table has in-frame clones only and misses some. The sample holds 250,000 to 300,000 clones, roughly 86% seen once. Sequencing was done on a sample of PBMCs or T cells enriched from blood (not recorded which). Receptors originate from a woman aged 45-60 years who had been exposed to COVID-19. Each CDR3 is given without its conserved first and last residue.

length: 14
V: TRBV5-1
CDR3: ASSLALVTGKNEQF

length: 13
V: TRBV5-1
CDR3: ASSQDNPSGNTIY

length: 12
V: TRBV19
CDR3: ASSIFRGNQPQH

length: 13
V: TRBV7-9
CDR3: ASSPASGQTNEQY

length: 14
V: TRBV6-1
CDR3: ASSERGSKGAHEQY

length: 13
V: TRBV15
CDR3: ATSLGGGAQETQY

length: 15
V: TRBV4-1
CDR3: ASSHGSLTDVYNEQF

length: 11
V: TRBV28
CDR3: ATYRSVPYEQY

length: 11
V: TRBV6-5
CDR3: ASRGGVYRDYT

length: 13
V: TRBV5-6
CDR3: ASSRRAGVGQPQH

length: 12
V: TRBV7-8
CDR3: ASSLLAGVYEQY

length: 10
V: TRBV25-1
CDR3: ASSRVANEQF

length: 14
V: TRBV6-4
CDR3: ASSQDWRPTYNEQF

length: 13
V: TRBV30
CDR3: AWTRPDRRNEKLF

length: 13
V: TRBV28
CDR3: ASASGGSSYNEQF

length: 12
V: TRBV6-5
CDR3: ASSSRQGFSEQY

length: 13
V: TRBV15
CDR3: ATSRASGVKGQQY

length: 13
V: TRBV6-1
CDR3: ASSEKGANNSPLH

length: 13
V: TRBV5-1
CDR3: ASSFGTGPGNEQF

length: 11
V: TRBV28
CDR3: ASSLFINQPQH

length: 12
V: TRBV20-1
CDR3: SASRDRGNEKLF

length: 13
V: TRBV5-4
CDR3: ASSDGTGAYNEQF

length: 12
V: TRBV2
CDR3: ASRPGTATGELF

length: 14
V: TRBV18
CDR3: ASSPQDRVGNQPQH

length: 16
V: TRBV10-3
CDR3: AISDPPGTGVVNYGYT

length: 10
V: TRBV6-5
CDR3: ASPMSNQPQH

length: 13
V: TRBV5-4
CDR3: ASSGGATYTGELF

length: 13
V: TRBV18
CDR3: ASSPIQDMNTEAF

length: 7
V: TRBV20-1
CDR3: SPSDTQY

length: 12
V: TRBV19
CDR3: ASSIGRVNTEAF

length: 11
V: TRBV12-3/TRBV12-4
CDR3: ASTTRTEETQY

length: 12
V: TRBV3-1/TRBV3-2
CDR3: ASSQGQGIGKLF

length: 12
V: TRBV6-5
CDR3: ASRQGSSGNTIY

length: 13
V: TRBV28
CDR3: ASRTGQVSTDTQY

length: 9
V: TRBV12-3/TRBV12-4
CDR3: ASSRQYGYT

length: 14
V: TRBV15
CDR3: ATSRTRGEPDSEQY

length: 14
V: TRBV3-1/TRBV3-2
CDR3: ASSPSGTSKGNEQF

length: 11
V: TRBV3-1/TRBV3-2
CDR3: ASSQAERAGAF

length: 12
V: TRBV5-1
CDR3: ASSWGQGPYEQY

length: 13
V: TRBV7-9
CDR3: ASSAAGTGGYEQY

length: 12
V: TRBV11-1
CDR3: ASSPTGFLETQY

length: 12
V: TRBV7-9
CDR3: ASSPGTSYNEQF

length: 11
V: TRBV12-3/TRBV12-4
CDR3: ASSFGARYEQY

length: 12
V: TRBV28
CDR3: ASKGGGSSDTQY

length: 12
V: TRBV7-9
CDR3: ASSFLARGTEAF

length: 12
V: TRBV2
CDR3: ASSPGLRTDTQY

length: 14
V: TRBV5-1
CDR3: ASSWTGQGGDNEQF

length: 14
V: TRBV7-6
CDR3: ASSLLISGAAETQY

length: 12
V: TRBV29-1
CDR3: SVGDRGGTGELF

length: 11
V: TRBV19
CDR3: ASIPGQGYGYT

length: 14
V: TRBV28
CDR3: ASSLSGRTTGNTIY

length: 14
V: TRBV3-1/TRBV3-2
CDR3: ASSQVLAGGPGELF

length: 11
V: TRBV19
CDR3: ASSTAENTEAF

length: 14
V: TRBV5-1
CDR3: ASSNTGGTDTGELF

length: 12
V: TRBV14
CDR3: ASSLSGEYNEQF

length: 13
V: TRBV6-5
CDR3: ASRPPSAGNEKLF

length: 13
V: TRBV5-1
CDR3: ASSLEGRENTEAF

length: 12
V: TRBV5-1
CDR3: ASSLGREGDTQY

length: 11
V: TRBV3-1/TRBV3-2
CDR3: ASSEDNNQPQH

length: 13
V: TRBV30
CDR3: AWSDDRERDTEAF